The 4 T cell receptor beta chains presented below share a single source sample, sequenced in a study of metastatic and nonmetastatic thyroid tumors. Thyroid surgery was preceded by no treatment in any patient. TCRdb re-processed the PCR reads through MiXCR. Seen here are roughly 40,000 clones, roughly 12% observed once, and the top ten hold roughly 9%. Sequenced input: blood. Receptors were obtained from a male donor with papillary thyroid cancer or a benign thyroid nodule (not recorded which). Some clones in this sample may be carry-over from other donors' samples.

Of note for this clone: One end of the junction is discordant with germline, which a read error may explain. The chain links TRBV18 to TRBJ1-2; 7 bases agree with TRBD1. The CDR3 has 12 amino acids. CDR1 is KGHSH, CDR2 LQKENI, per germline. CDR3: CASSDRDHGYAF. In nucleotides, the CDR3 is TGTGCCAGCTCCGACAGGGATCATGGCTACGCCTTC.

This clone was counted ten times or more. The sample carries other DNA sequences with the same CDR3. The chain employs TRBV12-3 or TRBV12-4 and TRBJ2-3; D gene ambiguous. V was clipped by 1 base and J by 1 base, with 6 bases between them. This CDR3 is built from 14 residues. CDR3 region: CASSLGFGTDTQYF. Here the CDR3 DNA reads TGTGCCAGCAGTTTAGGGTTCGGCACAGATACGCAGTATTTT.

This clone came up many times. The genes are TRBV18 and TRBJ2-5, with TRBD2 matching 13 bases. Per the germline V gene, CDR1 is KGHSH and CDR2 is LQKENI. CDR3 size: 16 residues. J lost 5 bases, V lost 3 bases, and 6 bases had no gene match. CDR3 bases: TGTGCCAGCTCACCCCTACTAGCGGGAGGGGTCGAGACCCAGTACTTC. This gives the protein CASSPLLAGGVETQYF.

Turning to this clone: Since a much larger clone is just one base distant, this may be a read error. This chain connects TRBV9 to TRBJ2-5; D is unclear. The CDR3 is made up of 13 amino acids. Trimming removed 3 bases at V and 2 bases at J, with 8 bases between. CDR1 SGDLS and CDR2 YYNGEE come from the germline V gene. In nucleotides, the CDR3 is TGTGCCAGCAGCGCCATCCCACAAGAGACCCAGTACTTC. Translated, it gives CASSAIPQETQYF.